Listed below are T cell receptor beta chains from one sample, sequenced in a study of identical twins. TCRdb recomputed calls from the 5' RACE reads with MiXCR, one row per CDR3 protein. There are around 250,000 distinct CDR3 sequences in the sample; about 12% occur only once, and around 4% lies in the top ten. These sequences were also reported in another study, on yellow fever vaccine responses in identical twins.

The source material was memory (CD45RO+) T cells sorted from blood. The receptors stem from a woman aged 18-35 years in good health. Both conserved end residues are part of each CDR3. D genes are given only for firm matches. Part of the rows lack a size; the others show once, few, many or a class for expanded clones.

clone size,D gene,V gene,J gene,CDR3 DNA,CDR3 protein
few,TRBD1,TRBV6-1,TRBJ2-7,TGTGCCAGCAGCCAAACAGGGGCTTCGGCCTACGAGCAGTACTTC,CASSQTGASAYEQYF
NA,NA,TRBV5-6,TRBJ2-7,TGTGCCAGCACTGGAGACTACGAGCAGTACTTC,CASTGDYEQYF
NA,NA,TRBV27,TRBJ2-3,TGTGCCAGCGGCCTCCCCGGGGACAACACAGATACGCAGTATTTT,CASGLPGDNTDTQYF
few,NA,TRBV12-3/TRBV12-4,TRBJ2-1,TGTGCCAGCAGAGAGACACGGGATGAGCAGTTCTTC,CASRETRDEQFF
few,NA,TRBV3-1,TRBJ2-7,TGTGCCAGCAGCCAAGCGGCAGGGAGTTCCTACGAGCAGTACTTC,CASSQAAGSSYEQYF
NA,TRBD2,TRBV10-3,TRBJ2-1,TGTGCCATCAGTGAGTCCGGGGGGAGGCCCAACTACAATGAGCAGTTCTTC,CAISESGGRPNYNEQFF
NA,NA,TRBV5-1,TRBJ1-4,TGCGCCAGCAGCTTGGCAAGGGAAAGTGAAAAACTGTTTTTT,CASSLARESEKLFF
NA,NA,TRBV20-1,TRBJ2-1,TGCAGTGCTATAGTGCTCGGGAGTGGCTACAATGAGCAGTTCTTC,CSAIVLGSGYNEQFF
many,NA,TRBV5-1,TRBJ2-7,TGCGCCAGCAGCTTACAGGGTAACGAGCAGTACTTC,CASSLQGNEQYF
NA,NA,TRBV19,TRBJ2-5,TGTGCCAGTAGTATCGCTGGACGGCCCGAGACCCAGTACTTC,CASSIAGRPETQYF
NA,NA,TRBV5-1,TRBJ2-7,TGCGCCAGCAGCTCCCAAGCAGGGGGGTATCGCGAGCAGTACTTC,CASSSQAGGYREQYF
NA,TRBD1,TRBV24-1,TRBJ2-5,TGTGCCACCAGTGATTTTAAGTGGCAGGGGGCGCGCGGGGAGACCCAGTACTTC,CATSDFKWQGARGETQYF
NA,NA,TRBV9,TRBJ1-5,TGTGCCAGCAGCGTAGACGGCAGGGTGGGACAGCCCCAGCATTTT,CASSVDGRVGQPQHF
NA,TRBD2,TRBV27,TRBJ2-3,TGTGCCAGCAGTTTGCTAGCGGCCTTGAGGTCAGATACGCAGTATTTT,CASSLLAALRSDTQYF
few,NA,TRBV12-3/TRBV12-4,TRBJ1-1,TGTGCCAGCGGGGGGGGGTACACTGAAGCTTTCTTT,CASGGGYTEAFF
few,NA,TRBV12-3/TRBV12-4,TRBJ2-3,TGTGCCAGCAGTTTACCTATGCGCACAGATACGCAGTATTTT,CASSLPMRTDTQYF
NA,NA,TRBV12-3/TRBV12-4,TRBJ1-2,TGTGCCAGCAGCCCGAGGGGGGACTATGGCTACACCTTC,CASSPRGDYGYTF
few,NA,TRBV7-2,TRBJ2-7,TGTGCCAGCAGCTCGAGGCCCGGTTCCTACGAGCAGTACTTC,CASSSRPGSYEQYF
many,NA,TRBV28,TRBJ2-1,TGTGCCAGCAGAATACTAGGAGGGGGTTCAAATGAGCAGTTCTTC,CASRILGGGSNEQFF
many,NA,TRBV12-3/TRBV12-4,TRBJ1-2,TGTGCCAGCAGTTCAACCGTGGAATACACCTTC,CASSSTVEYTF
many,TRBD1,TRBV29-1,TRBJ1-1,TGCAGCGTTATGACAGGGACGGACACTGAAGCTTTCTTT,CSVMTGTDTEAFF
many,TRBD2,TRBV7-2,TRBJ2-1,TGTGCCAGCAGCTTAGTATCCAGCGGGATCTCCTACAATGAGCAGTTCTTC,CASSLVSSGISYNEQFF
NA,TRBD2,TRBV27,TRBJ2-5,TGTGCCAGCAGCCACCAATGGACTAGCGGGGGAAGAGAGACCCAGTACTTC,CASSHQWTSGGRETQYF
NA,NA,TRBV28,TRBJ2-2,TGTGCCAGCAGTAGCACGCCGAAAAAGACCCTCACCGGGGAGCTGTTTTTT,CASSSTPKKTLTGELFF
many,TRBD1,TRBV5-1,TRBJ2-2,TGCGCCAGCAGTCCCGTGGGACAGGGGCGAACCGGGGAGCTGTTTTTT,CASSPVGQGRTGELFF
NA,NA,TRBV11-2,TRBJ2-5,TGTGCCAGCAGCGCAACAGGGTACCAAGAGACCCAGTACTTC,CASSATGYQETQYF